Following are 30 T cell receptor beta chains from one sample sequenced in a study of T cells in Graves' hyperthyroidism and ophthalmopathy. Amplification of TCR beta CDR3 regions used RNA as the template. HTBI primers were employed in a first-round RT-PCR of the TCR CDR3. A single record per CDR3 protein comes from TCRdb applying MiXCR to the multiplex PCR reads. The sample holds approximately 500,000 distinct CDR3 sequences, 35% to 55% seen once. Material for sequencing was peripheral blood or thyroid tissue (not recorded which). All receptors derive from a woman in her late teens or twenties with Graves' hyperthyroidism.

Note on this clonotype: An end of the junction differs from the germline gene, which may be a read error. V gene TRBV5-5 combines with J gene TRBJ2-7; D perhaps matches TRBD2 (5 bases). Germline assignment: CDR1 SGHKS and CDR2 YYEKEE (reference sequence). The CDR3 is 12 amino acids. The CDR3 DNA reads as TGCGCCAGCACCTTGGGCGGGTACGAGCAGTACTTC. This codes for CASTLGGYEQYF.

This rearrangement joins TRBV29-1 to TRBJ2-5; D is possibly TRBD2 (6 bases). This CDR3 contains 11 residues. CDR1 and CDR2 from the germline V gene are SQVTM and ANQGSEA. Trimming pared 7 bases from V and 3 bases from J, leaving 9 bases between. The CDR3 region is CSGRAEETQYF. Here the CDR3 DNA reads TGCAGCGGGAGGGCCGAAGAGACCCAGTACTTC. Variable domain in full (rest from reference TRBV29-1 and TRBJ2-5): SAVISQKPSRDICQRGTSLTIQCQVDSQVTMMFWYRQQPGQSLTLIATANQGSEATYESGFVIDKFPISRPNLTFSTLTVSNMSPEDSSIYLCSGRAEETQYFGPGTRLLVL.

The table lists this clonotype with many counts. V and J are TRBV25-1 and TRBJ1-5, with D uncertain. The CDR3 totals 13 residues. V gave up 1 base and J gave up 6 bases, with 7 bases separating them. The germline V gene has CDR1 MGHDK and CDR2 SYGVNS. The CDR3 region is CASSESGFQPQHF. Here the CDR3 DNA reads TGTGCCAGCAGTGAATCAGGTTTTCAGCCCCAGCATTTT.

J is TRBJ2-5 and V is TRBV20-1; 14 bases align to TRBD2. V was clipped by 3 bases and J by 4 bases; unmatched bases: 1. This CDR3 region has 14 residues. In germline, CDR1 is DFQATT, CDR2 SNEGSKA (reference sequence). The CDR3 is CSASGTSGGETQYF. Written as DNA, the CDR3 is TGCAGTGCTAGTGGGACTAGCGGGGGAGAGACCCAGTACTTC.

This chain joins TRBV20-1 and TRBJ1-1, with 9 bases that match TRBD1. Germline-derived CDR1 and CDR2 are DFQATT and SNEGSKA (reference sequence). The ends lost 3 bases at V and 6 bases at J; junction bases unmatched: 2. CDR3 size: 12 residues. CDR3 sequence reads: CSASTGGPEAFF. The CDR3 DNA reads TGCAGTGCTAGTACAGGGGGCCCTGAAGCTTTCTTT.

In the case of this clonotype: With a much larger clone just one base away, this may be a read error. The chain combines TRBV4-1 with TRBJ2-7; D is possibly TRBD1 (6 bases). The germline V and J ends were trimmed by 1 base and 6 bases, with 16 bases remaining between them. The CDR3 loop spans 15 amino acids. The germline CDR1 and CDR2 sequences are MGHRA and YSYEKL. This CDR3 reads CASSQVWDTGCEQYF. CDR3 coding DNA: TGCGCCAGCAGCCAAGTCTGGGACACCGGCTGCGAGCAGTACTTC.

The chain recombines TRBV10-3 with TRBJ2-7; 13 bases are a match to TRBD2. The J call could be wrong; TRBJ2-1 is a better fit for the DNA end. Germline loops: CDR1 ENHRY, CDR2 SYGVKD. This CDR3 is built from 16 residues. CDR3 in DNA: TGTGCCATCAGTGAACGCATTACTAGCGGGAGGGTCGAGCAGTTCTTC. This translates into CAISERITSGRVEQFF.

Only one count was recorded for this clonotype. This chain connects TRBV12-3 or TRBV12-4 to TRBJ2-7; D ambiguous. The CDR3 length is 8 residues. DNA of the CDR3: TGTGCCAGCAGTTCCCTTAGGGTA. It translates to CASSSLRV.

This clonotype was counted many times. J is TRBJ2-5 and V is TRBV20-1, with D perhaps TRBD2 (6 bases). CDR3 length equals 11 residues. The germline V gene has CDR1 DFQATT and CDR2 SNEGSKA (reference sequence). The CDR3 loop is CTPGGSETQYF. CDR3 nucleotides: TGCACCCCCGGAGGGAGCGAGACCCAGTACTTC.

The table lists this clonotype with many counts. The chain combines TRBV20-1 with TRBJ2-5; maybe TRBD2 (7 bases). The CDR3 runs to 15 residues. Germline V gives CDR1 DFQATT, CDR2 SNEGSKA (reference sequence). V was trimmed by 1 base and J by 3 bases, leaving 15 bases between them. CDR3 DNA sequence: TGCAGTGCTAGAGCCGGGGGGACATCTAAAGAGACCCAGTACTTC. Amino acid sequence: CSARAGGTSKETQYF.

The rearrangement joins TRBV5-4 to TRBJ2-3, with 10 bases that match TRBD2. The J segment lost 4 bases and the V segment lost 3 bases, leaving 8 bases of the junction unmatched. The CDR3 loop spans 16 amino acids. Germline CDR1 reads SGHNT; CDR2 reads YYREEE (reference sequence). CDR3 amino acids: CASSSKREGTPDTQYF. The CDR3 bases are TGTGCCAGCAGCTCGAAGCGGGAGGGAACCCCAGATACGCAGTATTTT.

To note about this clonotype: The CDR3 does not end in the conserved phenylalanine or tryptophan, so this is likely a read error. No DNA is shown, since the ends of the CDR3 on it are uncertain; the CDR3 is the one TCRdb lists. The chain recombines TRBV20-1 with TRBJ2-5; the D call of TRBD2 is as the table states it, not checked on the DNA. Ends included, the CDR3 has 12 residues. Per the germline V gene, CDR1 is DFQATT and CDR2 is SNEGSKA (reference sequence). This CDR3 reads CSAIGLAGEGYT.

This chain connects TRBV20-1 to TRBJ2-2; 8 nucleotides line up with TRBD1. Germline CDR1 DFQATT, CDR2 SNEGSKA (reference sequence). V shed 3 bases and J 3 bases; nucleotides not matched to a gene: 3. The CDR3 consists of 14 residues. This chain's CDR3 is CSASGQGDTGELFF. The CDR3 DNA reads as TGCAGTGCTAGCGGACAGGGAGACACCGGGGAGCTGTTTTTT.

The chain recombines TRBV10-3 with TRBJ2-5; the D gene is possibly TRBD1 (5 bases). The CDR3 contains 13 residues. With 2 bases removed from V and 3 bases from J, the gap between germline ends came to 7 bases. CDR1 is ENHRY and CDR2 is SYGVKD in the germline V gene. CDR3 sequence: CAISEGREETQYF. The CDR3 DNA sequence: TGTGCCATCAGTGAGGGCAGGGAAGAGACCCAGTACTTC.

Worth noting for this clonotype: A much bigger clone sits one base away, suggesting this may be a read error. The conserved phenylalanine or tryptophan is not found at the CDR3 terminus, so this likely reflects a read error. V gene TRBV7-9 combines with J gene TRBJ2-5; 8 bases line up with TRBD1. The better agreement between TRBJ2-7 and the DNA end casts doubt on the J call. The CDR3 totals 15 residues. The germline V gene encodes CDR1 SEHNR and CDR2 FQNEAQ (reference sequence). The DNA for the CDR3 is TGTGCCAGCAGCTTAGCAACAGGGGACAGGTACGAGCAGTACCTC. Translated, it gives CASSLATGDRYEQYL.

In this sample, this clonotype turned up many times. The rearrangement uses TRBV6-2 or TRBV6-3 and TRBJ1-2; no definite D call. Germline V lookup: CDR1 MNHEY, CDR2 SVGEGT. The V end was cut by 5 bases, the J end by 8 bases, with 36 bases between. The CDR3 has 20 amino acids. The CDR3 loop is CASSLMLQYTTAGIRKGYTF. CDR3 DNA sequence: TGTGCCAGCAGTCTCATGTTGCAATATACGACGGCCGGGATCCGGAAAGGCTACACCTTC.

This clonotype was picked up many times. V gene TRBV20-1 combines with J gene TRBJ1-5; 8 bases line up with TRBD1. The CDR3 is 17 residues long. V lost 1 base and J lost 0; bases outside the gene matches: 8. Germline loops: CDR1 DFQATT, CDR2 SNEGSKA (reference sequence). CDR3 sequence: CSARVGTGGLSNQPQHF. As DNA, the CDR3 is TGCAGTGCTAGAGTCGGGACAGGTGGTCTTAGCAATCAGCCCCAGCATTTT.

This clonotype was observed at least ten times. The V call is TRBV5-8, the J call TRBJ1-2, with a weak D call TRBD1 (6 bases). The CDR3 covers 13 residues. V lost 4 bases and J 4 bases, leaving 11 bases between the germline ends. Germline assignment: CDR1 SGHTS and CDR2 YDEGEE. CDR3 residues: CASSQKQGYGYTF. The CDR3 bases are TGTGCCAGCAGCCAAAAACAGGGCTATGGCTACACCTTC.

The rearrangement joins TRBV20-1 to TRBJ1-5; D is unresolved. This CDR3 has 13 residues. Germline-derived CDR1 and CDR2 are DFQATT and SNEGSKA (reference sequence). The ends were cut back, 0 bases at V and 14 bases at J, with 17 bases in the middle. The CDR3, as DNA: TGCAGTGCTAGAGAGGGAGGGCAAGTCTACGAGCATTTT. As protein: CSAREGGQVYEHF.

This clonotype was detected a few times. Given a much more abundant clone one base away, this may be a read error. The chain combines TRBV3-1 with TRBJ1-5; D ambiguous. Trimming pared 3 bases from V and 6 bases from J, leaving 9 bases between. The CDR3 has 13 residues. CDR1 is LGHDT, CDR2 YNNKEL, per germline (reference sequence). The CDR3 nucleotides are TGTGCCAGCAGCCATATGAGGAGTCAGCCCCAGCATTTT. This codes for CASSHMRSQPQHF.

The chain carries TRBV2 and TRBJ1-2; weak D call: TRBD1 (5 bases). V dropped 2 bases and J dropped 4 bases, with 8 bases sitting between them. Germline loops: CDR1 SNHLY, CDR2 FYNNEI. This CDR3 spans 13 amino acids. CDR3 protein: CASSEPTGYGYTF. DNA for the CDR3: TGTGCCAGCAGTGAACCAACAGGCTATGGCTACACCTTC.

The rearrangement links TRBV30 to TRBJ2-3, with D unresolved. V was clipped by 1 base and J by 10 bases, with 9 bases between them. Germline CDR1 GTSNPN, CDR2 SVGIG (reference sequence). The length of the CDR3 is 11 residues. As DNA, the CDR3 is TGTGCCTGGAGTGACCTCCCGGCGCAGTATTTT. It translates to CAWSDLPAQYF.

J is TRBJ1-6 and V is TRBV15; D perhaps matches TRBD1 (6 bases). Germline CDR1 LNHNV, CDR2 YYDKDF (reference sequence). V was trimmed by 3 bases and J by 10 bases, leaving 16 bases between them. The CDR3 totals 15 residues. The CDR3 region has the DNA TGTGCCACCAGCAGCTTGCAGGGGAGGGACTCACCCCTCCACTTT. Residues: CATSSLQGRDSPLHF.

This chain's CDR3 is CASSTRTGGFGNTIYF. The CDR3 DNA sequence: TGTGCCAGCAGTACCCGGACAGGGGGATTTGGAAACACCATATATTTT. J is TRBJ1-3 and V is TRBV11-2; 10 bases are shared with TRBD1. CDR3 length: 16 residues. Trimming cost V 6 bases and J 3 bases; bases outside gene matches: 8. Germline V gives CDR1 SGHAT, CDR2 FQNNGV.

This clonotype occurred many times. The chain combines TRBV27 with TRBJ2-5, with D perhaps assigned TRBD1 or TRBD2 (5 bases each). Trimming stripped 5 bases from V and 5 bases from J, with 18 bases between. This CDR3 comprises 15 residues. In germline, CDR1 is MNHEY, CDR2 SMNVEV (reference sequence). The DNA for the CDR3 is TGTGCCAGCAGTCACCGGGGCCATAGTTCGGAGACCCAGTACTTC. It codes for CASSHRGHSSETQYF.

This clonotype was observed a handful of times. This chain uses TRBV6-5 with TRBJ2-2; D might be TRBD1 (6 bases). The germline CDR1 and CDR2 sequences are MNHEY and SVGAGI. The ends were cut back, 4 bases at V and 5 bases at J, with 14 bases in the middle. The CDR3 runs 15 residues. As DNA, the CDR3 is TGTGCCAGCAGTTCGGGACACCCGTGGACCGGGGAGCTGTTTTTT. Translation gives CASSSGHPWTGELFF.

J is TRBJ1-2 and V is TRBV7-3; D is uncertain. Germline lookup yields CDR1 SGHTA and CDR2 FQGTGA. The CDR3 consists of 15 residues. The germline V and J ends were trimmed by 5 bases and 8 bases, with 21 bases remaining between them. The CDR3 nucleotides read TGTGCCAGCAGCCCTGACACAGCGGACTTGGGAGGCTACACCTTC. Encoded protein: CASSPDTADLGGYTF. Variable domain in full (rest from reference TRBV7-3 and TRBJ1-2): GAGVSQTPSNKVTEKGKYVELRCDPISGHTALYWYRQSLGQGPEFLIYFQGTGAADDSGLPNDRFFAVRPEGSVSTLKIQRTERGDSAVYLCASSPDTADLGGYTFGSGTRLTVV.

About this clonotype itself: A single base separates this from a much larger clone, so it may be a read error. This chain connects TRBV7-9 to TRBJ2-5, with D possibly being TRBD1 (6 bases). The CDR3 has 14 amino acids. Germline V gene lookup returns CDR1 SEHNR and CDR2 FQNEAQ (reference sequence). CDR3: CANSPQVGGETQYF. The CDR3 nucleotides are TGTGCCAACAGCCCCCAAGTAGGGGGAGAGACCCAGTACTTC.

This clonotype has a count of ten or more. CDR3 in amino acids: CASSWGTRGYEQYF. As DNA, the CDR3 is TGTGCCAGCAGTTGGGGGACGAGGGGCTACGAGCAGTACTTC. The chain uses TRBV12-3 or TRBV12-4 and TRBJ2-7, with D possibly called TRBD1 or TRBD2 (5 bases each). The CDR3 runs to 14 residues. The V gene lost 4 bases and the J gene lost 3 bases, with 13 bases spanning the gap.

This clonotype appeared many times. The chain has TRBV2 and TRBJ1-2; a weak D match, TRBD1 (5 bases). CDR1 is SNHLY and CDR2 is FYNNEI in the germline V gene. CDR3 size: 14 residues. The V end lost 7 bases, the J end lost 4 bases, and 16 bases lay between the germline ends. CDR3 amino acids: CASTLMGPLYGYTF. For the CDR3, the DNA is TGTGCCAGCACCCTGATGGGACCTCTCTATGGCTACACCTTC.